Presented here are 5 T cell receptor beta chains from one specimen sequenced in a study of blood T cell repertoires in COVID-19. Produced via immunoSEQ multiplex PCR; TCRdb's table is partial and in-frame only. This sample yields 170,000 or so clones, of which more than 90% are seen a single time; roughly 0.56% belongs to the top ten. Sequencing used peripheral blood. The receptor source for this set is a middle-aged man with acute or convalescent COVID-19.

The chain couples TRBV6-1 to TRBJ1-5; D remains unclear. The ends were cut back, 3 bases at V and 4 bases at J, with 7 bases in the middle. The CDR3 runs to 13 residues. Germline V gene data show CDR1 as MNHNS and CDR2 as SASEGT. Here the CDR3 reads CASSETRNQPQHF. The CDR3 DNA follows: TGTGCCAGCAGTGAGACAAGAAATCAGCCCCAGCATTTT.

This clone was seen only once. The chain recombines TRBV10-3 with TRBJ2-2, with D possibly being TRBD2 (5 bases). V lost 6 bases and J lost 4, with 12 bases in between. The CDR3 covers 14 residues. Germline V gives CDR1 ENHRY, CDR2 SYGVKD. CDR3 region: CAIRDSQSTGELFF. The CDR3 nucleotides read TGTGCCATCAGGGACTCCCAAAGCACCGGGGAGCTGTTTTTT.

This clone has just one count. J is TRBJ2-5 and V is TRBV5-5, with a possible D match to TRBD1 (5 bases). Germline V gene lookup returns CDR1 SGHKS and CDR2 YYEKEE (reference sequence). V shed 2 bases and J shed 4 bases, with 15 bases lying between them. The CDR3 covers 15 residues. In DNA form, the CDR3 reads TGTGCCAGCAGCTTAACCCCAGGGTTCGGAGAGACCCAGTACTTC. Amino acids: CASSLTPGFGETQYF.

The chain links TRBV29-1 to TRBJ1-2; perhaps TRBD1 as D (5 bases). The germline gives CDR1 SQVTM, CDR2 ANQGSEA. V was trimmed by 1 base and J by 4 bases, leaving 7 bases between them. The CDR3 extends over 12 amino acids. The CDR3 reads CSVEGGAYGYTF. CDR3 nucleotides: TGCAGCGTTGAAGGGGGCGCCTATGGCTACACCTTC.

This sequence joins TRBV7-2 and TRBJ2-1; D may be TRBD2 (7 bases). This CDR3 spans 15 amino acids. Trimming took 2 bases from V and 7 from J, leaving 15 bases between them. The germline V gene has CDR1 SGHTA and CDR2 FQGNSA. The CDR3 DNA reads TGTGCCAGCAGCTTATTCGGGGGGCTTAAAAATGAGCAGTTCTTC. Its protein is CASSLFGGLKNEQFF.